Listed below are T cell receptor beta chains from one sample, sequenced in a study of radiotherapy plus CTLA-4 blockade in lung cancer. Clones were read by immunoSEQ multiplex PCR, and TCRdb kept only the in-frame ones, dropping some. This sample has tens of thousands of clones, with 70% to 90% found just once. The specimen comprised peripheral blood, sampled from a patient treated with radiotherapy plus ipilimumab. The receptors here all came from a human donor with non-small cell lung cancer that progressed on radiotherapy plus ipilimumab. The CDR3 runs from the conserved cysteine through the conserved F or W. A D gene is named only where the DNA matches it firmly. For some rows the clone size is stated as once, few or many, or as a class when expanded; others skip it.

size: .; V: TRBV2; D: .; J: TRBJ2-5; DNA: TGTGCCAGCAGTGCGTGGGAGACCCAGTACTTC; CDR3: CASSAWETQYF
size: .; V: TRBV6-1; D: TRBD1; J: TRBJ1-4; DNA: TGTGCCAGCATCTTAGGACAGGGTGGCGGTGAAAAACTGTTTTTT; CDR3: CASILGQGGGEKLFF
size: few; V: TRBV10-3; D: TRBD2; J: TRBJ2-3; DNA: TGTGCCATCACCCCCGGGAGGGACACAGATACGCAGTATTTT; CDR3: CAITPGRDTDTQYF
size: .; V: TRBV5-1; D: TRBD2; J: TRBJ2-1; DNA: TGCGCCAGCAGCTTGGCCCTAGCGGGTCCCTACAATGAGCAGTTCTTC; CDR3: CASSLALAGPYNEQFF
size: few; V: TRBV27; D: TRBD1; J: TRBJ2-3; DNA: TGTGCCAGCAGGCAAAGGGACAGCTATACGCAGTATTTT; CDR3: CASRQRDSYTQYF
size: .; V: TRBV11-3; D: .; J: TRBJ2-5; DNA: TGTGCCAGCAGCTTAGTGACAACCCAAGAGACCCAGTACTTC; CDR3: CASSLVTTQETQYF
size: .; V: TRBV6-5; D: TRBD1; J: TRBJ1-5; DNA: TGTGCCAGCAGTCGACAGGGAGGCAATCAGCCCCAGCATTTT; CDR3: CASSRQGGNQPQHF
size: .; V: TRBV28; D: .; J: TRBJ1-2; DNA: TGTGCCAGCAGCCCCTCAGGGGTTGGCTACACCTTC; CDR3: CASSPSGVGYTF
size: few; V: TRBV5-4; D: TRBD1; J: TRBJ2-2; DNA: TGTGCCAGCAGCCCGCCGGACAGGGCGGGCACCGGGGAGCTGTTTTTT; CDR3: CASSPPDRAGTGELFF
size: .; V: TRBV27; D: .; J: TRBJ1-1; DNA: TGTGCCAGCGGCGGGGGCACTGAAGCTTTCTTT; CDR3: CASGGGTEAFF
size: once; V: TRBV7-9; D: .; J: TRBJ2-1; DNA: TGTGCCAGCAGCCCGTTACCCGAGAGCTCCTACAATGAGCAGTTCTTC; CDR3: CASSPLPESSYNEQFF
size: .; V: TRBV6-5; D: .; J: TRBJ1-6; DNA: TGTGCCAGCAGTAGCTATCCCTTCGATAATTCACCCCTCCACTTT; CDR3: CASSSYPFDNSPLHF
size: .; V: TRBV13; D: .; J: TRBJ1-4; DNA: TGTGCCAGCAGCTTAGATGGAGGGGGTAATGAAAAACTGTTTTTT; CDR3: CASSLDGGGNEKLFF
size: .; V: TRBV7-9; D: .; J: TRBJ2-7; DNA: TGTGCCAGCAGCCTCAACTCCTACGAGCAGTACTTC; CDR3: CASSLNSYEQYF
size: .; V: TRBV5-6; D: .; J: TRBJ2-3; DNA: TGTGCCAGCAGCCCGGGCCGGGGGCTTGGAGATACGCAGTATTTT; CDR3: CASSPGRGLGDTQYF
size: once; V: TRBV4-2; D: TRBD2; J: TRBJ2-5; DNA: TGTGCCAGCAGCCAAGAAGGGACGGGGGGGCAAGAGACCCAGTACTTC; CDR3: CASSQEGTGGQETQYF
size: .; V: TRBV7-2; D: TRBD1; J: TRBJ1-6; DNA: TGTGCCAGCAGCTTAATGAGGACAGGGAATTCACCCCTCCACTTT; CDR3: CASSLMRTGNSPLHF
size: .; V: TRBV5-5; D: .; J: TRBJ1-1; DNA: TGTGCCAGCAGCTTGTACGGGACGATGAACACTGAAGCTTTCTTT; CDR3: CASSLYGTMNTEAFF
size: .; V: TRBV6-5; D: .; J: TRBJ1-2; DNA: TGTGCCAGCAGTTCCCTACGCGTTTATGGCTACACCTTC; CDR3: CASSSLRVYGYTF
size: .; V: TRBV4-1; D: TRBD2; J: TRBJ2-5; DNA: TGCGCCAGCAGCGCCCAACTAGCGCTCCAAGAGACCCAGTACTTC; CDR3: CASSAQLALQETQYF
size: .; V: TRBV10-3; D: .; J: TRBJ1-2; DNA: TGTGCCATCAGTGAGGTCGGGGGGCTCTATGGCTACACCTTC; CDR3: CAISEVGGLYGYTF
size: .; V: TRBV7-9; D: TRBD1; J: TRBJ1-4; DNA: TGTGCCAGCAGCTTGCCCGTCCTTGGGACAGGGGAAAAACTGTTTTTT; CDR3: CASSLPVLGTGEKLFF
size: .; V: TRBV4-1; D: .; J: TRBJ1-4; DNA: TGCGCCAGCAGCCAAGGCGGGTCACAGGGAGGGGAAAAACTGTTTTTT; CDR3: CASSQGGSQGGEKLFF
size: .; V: TRBV6-1; D: TRBD1; J: TRBJ2-7; DNA: TGTGCCAGCACCGACAGGGTTCCCTACGAGCAGTACTTC; CDR3: CASTDRVPYEQYF
size: once; V: TRBV7-8; D: TRBD1; J: TRBJ2-7; DNA: TGTGCCAGCAGCCCGGACAGGGCGGGCTACGAGCAGTACTTC; CDR3: CASSPDRAGYEQYF
size: .; V: TRBV30; D: .; J: TRBJ1-5; DNA: TGTGCCTGGAGTTCCATGGATGGCAATCAGCCCCAGCATTTT; CDR3: CAWSSMDGNQPQHF
size: .; V: TRBV29-1; D: TRBD1; J: TRBJ1-5; DNA: TGCAGCGTCGCTACAGGGGCTAATCAGCCCCAGCATTTT; CDR3: CSVATGANQPQHF
size: .; V: TRBV19; D: .; J: TRBJ2-6; DNA: TGTGCCAGTAGTTCCCAAACATACTCTGGGGCCAACGTCCTGACTTTC; CDR3: CASSSQTYSGANVLTF
size: .; V: TRBV28; D: .; J: TRBJ1-5; DNA: TGTGCCAGCAGTCCCTTGGGCAGTCTAGCAAATCAGCCCCAGCATTTT; CDR3: CASSPLGSLANQPQHF
size: once; V: TRBV28; D: .; J: TRBJ1-1; DNA: TGTGCCAGCAGTTTATCGGCAGGGGTGACTGAAGCTTTCTTT; CDR3: CASSLSAGVTEAFF
size: .; V: TRBV9; D: TRBD2; J: TRBJ2-1; DNA: TGTGCCAGCAGCGTCAGCGGGAGGGGAGATGAGCAGTTCTTC; CDR3: CASSVSGRGDEQFF